This T cell receptor (beta chain) emerged from a study of blood T cell repertoires in COVID-19. Sequencing used immunoSEQ multiplex PCR; TCRdb keeps in-frame clones, though not all of them. The repertoire includes 95,000 to 110,000 clones, about nine tenths of them detected once, and 15% sits in the top ten. CDR3 length: 15 residues. The germline CDR1 and CDR2 sequences are LNHNV and YYDKDF (reference sequence). Trimming took 3 bases from V and 4 from J, leaving 13 bases between them. This chain links TRBV15 with TRBJ1-5; D remains unclear. The TCR was taken from a man in his forties or fifties with acute or convalescent COVID-19. Material for sequencing was peripheral blood. CDR3 nucleotide sequence: TGTGCCACCAGCAGGCGGAGGGTTGGAAATCAGCCCCAGCATTTT. It codes for CATSRRRVGNQPQHF.